This T cell receptor beta chain was identified during a study of blood T cell repertoires in COVID-19. The CDR3 length is 14 residues. V lost 2 bases, J lost 6 bases, and 0 bases stayed unmatched. Germline CDR1 reads MNHEY; CDR2 reads SVGEGT. The table came from immunoSEQ multiplex PCR; TCRdb's copy has only in-frame clones and leaves some out. The table lists roughly 260,000 clones, 87% of them singletons. The sequence derives from a woman aged 25 to 45 with acute COVID-19. The rearrangement uses TRBV6-2 or TRBV6-3 and TRBJ1-5; 11 bases fit TRBD1. Input material: PBMCs or T cells enriched from blood (not recorded which). The CDR3 region has the DNA TGTGCCAGCAGTTACGGGACAGGGGGTCAGCCCCAGCATTTT. Translation: CASSYGTGGQPQHF.